Shown below are 13 T cell receptor beta chains from a single sample sequenced in a study of regulatory T cells in long-lasting Graves disease. Building of the TCR beta libraries involved iRepertoire HTBI primers and Arm-PCR of CDR3 regions. Each CDR3 protein gets one entry after TCRdb re-called the multiplex PCR reads with MiXCR. This table holds a few hundred thousand distinct CDR3 sequences, roughly 22% found once. This sample's time point: persistent/refractory GD, antithyroid drugs over 5 years with positive TRAb. RNA isolated from PBMCs was used to make the TCR library. The material was peripheral blood mononuclear cells (PBMCs), obtained when the disease was refractory, from a patient treated with antithyroid drugs. The receptors stem from a female donor with Graves disease.

The sample holds many counts of this clonotype. J is TRBJ2-7 and V is TRBV3-1; TRBD1 matches 7 bases. The CDR3 has 13 residues. Trimming took 6 bases from V and 4 from J; bases not matched to a gene: 6. Looked up from germline, CDR1 is LGHDT and CDR2 is YNNKEL (reference sequence). The CDR3: CASSQTGPYEQYF. CDR3 DNA: TGTGCCAGCAGTCAGACAGGGCCTTACGAGCAGTACTTC.

This clonotype was seen a few times. The chain carries TRBV6-2 or TRBV6-3 and TRBJ1-5, with a tentative D call TRBD1 (6 bases). CDR1 is MNHEY, CDR2 SVGEGT, per germline. The length of the CDR3 is 18 residues. Trimming took 0 bases from V and 3 from J, leaving 18 bases between them. The CDR3 region is CASSYSKQSRGANQPQHF. Here the CDR3 DNA reads TGTGCCAGCAGTTACTCTAAGCAGAGCAGGGGCGCCAATCAGCCCCAGCATTTT.

The J gene is TRBJ1-3, the V gene TRBV7-3, with D maybe TRBD1 (5 bases). This CDR3 is 16 amino acids long. Germline V gene data show CDR1 as SGHTA and CDR2 as FQGTGA. Trimming took off 4 bases at V and 11 bases at J, with 24 bases between the two ends. Written as DNA, the CDR3 is TGTGCCAGCAGCTGGGGCCCCGCAGGGACTGCAGTCTCCATATATTTT. Protein: CASSWGPAGTAVSIYF.

A note on this clonotype: This may be a read error: a much more frequent sequence differs by one nucleotide. The chain recombines TRBV29-1 with TRBJ1-4; a weak D match, TRBD1 (5 bases). The CDR3 consists of 13 residues. Trimming left V 0 bases short and J 10 bases short, with 12 bases between. CDR1 SQVTM and CDR2 ANQGSEA come from the germline V gene. The DNA for the CDR3 is TGCAGCGTTGAAGATAAGCCGGGACGAAAACTGTTTTTT. Its translation is CSVEDKPGRKLFF.

This clonotype was observed a few times. The chain recombines TRBV7-9 with TRBJ1-2; 10 positions agree with TRBD1. Unmatched junction bases numbered 8, after V lost 7 bases and J lost 6 bases. The germline gives CDR1 SEHNR, CDR2 FQNEAQ (reference sequence). The CDR3 is 14 amino acids. The CDR3 sequence: CASIPGQGRNGYTF. CDR3 DNA sequence: TGTGCCAGCATACCGGGACAGGGGAGAAATGGCTACACCTTC.

The chain is built from TRBV7-2 and TRBJ2-7; D remains unclear. The V end lost 1 base, the J end lost 5 bases, and 12 bases lay between the germline ends. CDR3 length equals 14 residues. Germline V gene data show CDR1 as SGHTA and CDR2 as FQGNSA. CDR3 DNA sequence: TGTGCCAGCAGCTTAGTTGGCGTCGGCAACGAGCAGTACTTC. Its translation: CASSLVGVGNEQYF.

This clonotype occurred a few times. This rearrangement joins TRBV28 to TRBJ2-6; tentatively, D is TRBD1 (6 bases). This CDR3 contains 15 residues. V lost 11 bases and J lost 4, with 18 bases in between. CDR1 and CDR2 from the germline V gene are MDHEN and SYDVKM. For the CDR3, the DNA is TGTGCCGGATCCAGGGGAATCGGAGGGGCCAACGTCCTGACTTTC. As protein: CAGSRGIGGANVLTF.

The chain recombines TRBV10-1 with TRBJ2-7; D gene uncertain. Germline V CDR1 and CDR2: WNHNN, SYGVQD (reference sequence). V was shortened by 0 bases and J by 7 bases, with 10 bases between the two germline ends. This CDR3 region has 13 residues. The chain's CDR3 is CASSESCALEQYF. The CDR3 DNA sequence: TGCGCCAGCAGTGAGTCGTGCGCTCTAGAGCAGTACTTC.

This clonotype was found many times. The chain joins TRBV2 to TRBJ1-2; 10 nucleotides agree with TRBD1. CDR3 length equals 15 residues. J was trimmed by 3 bases and V by 4 bases; bases with no gene match: 5. Per germline, CDR1 SNHLY and CDR2 FYNNEI. The CDR3 DNA reads TGTGCCAGCAGTGGGGGACAGGGGTGGTACTATGGCTACACCTTC. This sequence encodes CASSGGQGWYYGYTF.

This clonotype was counted ten times or more. V usage is TRBV10-3 and J usage is TRBJ2-5, with D unresolved. V shed 10 bases and J shed 5 bases, with 20 bases lying between them. Germline V gene lookup returns CDR1 ENHRY and CDR2 SYGVKD. The CDR3 totals 14 residues. CDR3 loop: CATRGVRIEETQYF. CDR3 sequence (DNA): TGTGCCACCCGTGGGGTAAGAATCGAGGAGACCCAGTACTTC.

There are many counts of this clonotype. CDR3 in amino acids: CASSSKGLSYGYTF. Here the CDR3 DNA reads TGTGCCAGCAGCTCCAAGGGCCTATCCTATGGCTACACCTTC. The chain couples TRBV7-8 to TRBJ1-2; no clear D. The CDR3 sequence is 14 residues long. Trimming took 4 bases from V and 4 from J, leaving 13 bases between them. In germline, CDR1 is SGHVS, CDR2 FQNEAQ.

V is TRBV29-1 and J is TRBJ1-5, with D unclear. The CDR3 has 16 amino acids. V was cut by 6 bases and J by 2 bases, with 20 bases left in between. Looked up from germline, CDR1 is SQVTM and CDR2 is ANQGSEA. CDR3 sequence (DNA): TGCAGCGTCGGGAATTTAACTGCCGGGGGCAATCAGCCCCAGCATTTT. This sequence encodes CSVGNLTAGGNQPQHF.

This clonotype was counted many times. The chain couples TRBV7-9 to TRBJ1-2; possible D gene TRBD1, 5 bases. CDR1 is SEHNR, CDR2 FQNEAQ, per germline (reference sequence). The CDR3 length is 16 residues. Deletions cut 4 bases from V and 6 bases from J, with 21 bases between. CDR3 amino acids: CASSSPPLGRGNGYTF. The CDR3 coding sequence is TGTGCCAGCAGCTCTCCTCCCCTTGGACGGGGGAATGGCTACACCTTC.